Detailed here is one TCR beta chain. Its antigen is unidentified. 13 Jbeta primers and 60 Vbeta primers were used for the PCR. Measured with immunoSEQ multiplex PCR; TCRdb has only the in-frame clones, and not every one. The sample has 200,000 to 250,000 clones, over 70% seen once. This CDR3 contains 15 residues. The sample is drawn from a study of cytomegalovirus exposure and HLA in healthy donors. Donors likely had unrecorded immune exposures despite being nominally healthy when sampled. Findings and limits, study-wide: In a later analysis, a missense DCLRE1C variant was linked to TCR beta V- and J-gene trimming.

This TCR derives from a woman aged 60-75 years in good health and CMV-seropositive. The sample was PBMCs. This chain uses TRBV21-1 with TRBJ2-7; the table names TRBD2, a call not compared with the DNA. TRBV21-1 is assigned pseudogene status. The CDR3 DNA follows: TGTGCCAGCAGCCGGTGCGGGAGGGCTGGCTACGAGCAGTACTTC. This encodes CASSRCGRAGYEQYF.